The clone carrying this TCR beta chain was counted many times. Its antigen is unidentified. RNA transcripts were the source from which TCR beta CDR3 regions were amplified. An opening RT-PCR round employed HTBI primers and preceded a second-round multiplex PCR. TCRdb reanalysed the multiplex PCR reads using MiXCR and keeps one entry per CDR3 protein. The table has around 1,000,000 distinct CDR3 sequences, 36% seen once. Germline-derived CDR1 and CDR2 are DFQATT and SNEGSKA (reference sequence). Trimming pared 6 bases from V and 6 bases from J, leaving 18 bases between. This CDR3 contains 13 residues. The sample belongs to a study of Graves' ophthalmopathy and Graves' hyperthyroidism. Findings of the study overall: The model forecast ophthalmopathy progression, reaching about 70% sensitivity and about 72% specificity. Blood also harbored most expanded thyroid clonotypes above 0.001 frequency.

The rearrangement uses TRBV20-1 and TRBJ2-7; tentatively, D is TRBD1 (5 bases). The receptor's source is an adult man with Graves' hyperthyroidism. Sequenced sample: peripheral blood or thyroid tissue (not recorded which). CDR3 DNA: TGCAGTGCCCCAACAGGTTCCCGCCGCGAGCAGTACTTC. The encoded protein is CSAPTGSRREQYF.